The 7 T cell receptor beta chains in this list originate from one sample, sequenced in a study of blood T cell repertoires in COVID-19. Generated by immunoSEQ multiplex PCR, the TCRdb table keeps only in-frame clones and is missing some. The table records tens of thousands of clones, 60% to 80% of them present only once. The sample was peripheral blood. These receptor sequences come from a woman over 75 with acute or convalescent COVID-19.

The chain couples TRBV7-6 to TRBJ2-1; D is perhaps TRBD1 (5 bases). CDR3 length equals 17 residues. V lost 1 base and J lost 0, with 13 bases in between. CDR1 and CDR2 (germline): SGHVS, FNYEAQ. Here the CDR3 reads CASSLGTSTSSYNEQFF. The DNA for the CDR3 is TGTGCCAGCAGCTTAGGGACAAGTACCAGCTCCTACAATGAGCAGTTCTTC.

This chain connects TRBV29-1 to TRBJ1-2; D call uncertain. CDR3 length equals 12 residues. V was clipped by 3 bases and J by 8 bases, with 13 bases between them. Germline CDR1 is SQVTM and CDR2 is ANQGSEA. Written as DNA, the CDR3 is TGCAGCGTTGATGGCGGTATTTTCGGCTACACCTTC. This codes for CSVDGGIFGYTF.

The chain employs TRBV19 and TRBJ2-7, with TRBD1 matching 8 bases. The trim removed 3 bases at V and 5 bases at J, leaving 3 bases unmatched. Germline V gives CDR1 LNHDA, CDR2 SQIVND (reference sequence). The CDR3 has 13 residues. The CDR3 DNA is TGTGCCAGTAGTATGCAGGGGGCGGACGAGCAGTACTTC. Its translation is CASSMQGADEQYF.

The chain carries TRBV7-9 and TRBJ2-7; a weak D match, TRBD2 (6 bases). V lost 4 bases to trimming and J lost 3 bases, with 19 bases between them. This CDR3 is 16 amino acids long. Per the germline V gene, CDR1 is SEHNR and CDR2 is FQNEAQ (reference sequence). The CDR3 coding sequence is TGTGCCAGCAGCTCAGACCGGCTAGCGCCGTTCTACGAGCAGTACTTC. Translation: CASSSDRLAPFYEQYF.

This clone was seen a few times. J is TRBJ2-5 and V is TRBV19; 11 nucleotides line up with TRBD2. The CDR3 length is 15 residues. J gave up 1 base and V 4 bases, and 2 bases lay outside the gene matches. Germline V gene sequence: CDR1 LNHDA, CDR2 SQIVND (reference sequence). CDR3 DNA: TGTGCCAGTAGTACGACTAGCGGGATCCAAGAGACCCAGTACTTC. This sequence encodes CASSTTSGIQETQYF.

The chain links TRBV11-1 to TRBJ2-1; TRBD2 agrees at 7 bases. The V gene end was trimmed by 4 bases and the J gene end by 10 bases; junction bases not matched to a gene: 7. The CDR3 totals 13 residues. Germline CDR1 is SGHAT and CDR2 is FQDESV (reference sequence). The CDR3 is CASSSSRGGEQFF. As DNA, the CDR3 is TGTGCCAGCAGCTCCTCGAGGGGAGGGGAGCAGTTCTTC.

This rearrangement joins TRBV6-5 to TRBJ1-1, with 8 nucleotides matching TRBD1. Germline V gives CDR1 MNHEY, CDR2 SVGAGI. The J segment lost 10 bases and the V segment lost 5 bases, leaving 3 bases of the junction unmatched. CDR3 length: 11 amino acids. CDR3 in DNA: TGTGCCAGCAGTACAACAGGGGGAGCTTTCTTT. Translation gives CASSTTGGAFF.